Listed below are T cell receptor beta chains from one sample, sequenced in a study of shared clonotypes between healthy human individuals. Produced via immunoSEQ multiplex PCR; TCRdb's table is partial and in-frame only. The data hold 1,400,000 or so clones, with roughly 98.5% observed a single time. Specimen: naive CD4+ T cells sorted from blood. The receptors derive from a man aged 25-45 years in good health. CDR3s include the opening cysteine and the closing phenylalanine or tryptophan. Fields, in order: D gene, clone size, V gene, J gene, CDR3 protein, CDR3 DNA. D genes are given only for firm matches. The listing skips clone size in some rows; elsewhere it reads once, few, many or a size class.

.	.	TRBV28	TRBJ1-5	CASSPNRAYNQPQHF	TGTGCCAGCAGTCCGAACAGGGCTTATAATCAGCCCCAGCATTTT
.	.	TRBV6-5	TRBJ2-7	CASSYSPDLSYEQYF	TGTGCCAGCAGTTACTCCCCAGATCTATCCTACGAGCAGTACTTC
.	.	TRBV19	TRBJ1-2	CASSISVYGYTF	TGTGCCAGTAGTATCTCGGTCTATGGCTACACCTTC
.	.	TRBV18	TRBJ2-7	CASSPLRTATYEQYF	TGTGCCAGCTCCCCCCTGCGGACCGCGACCTACGAGCAGTACTTC
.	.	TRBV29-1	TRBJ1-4	CSVMRGNEKLFF	TGCAGCGTTATGCGCGGAAATGAAAAACTGTTTTTT
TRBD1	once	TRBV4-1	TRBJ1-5	CASSHTGVVQPQHF	TGCGCCAGCAGTCATACAGGGGTAGTTCAGCCCCAGCATTTT
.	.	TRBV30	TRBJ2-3	CAWSVLRAGTDTQYF	TGTGCCTGGAGTGTACTAAGGGCAGGAACAGATACGCAGTATTTT
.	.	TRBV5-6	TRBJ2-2	CASSLDRYTGELFF	TGTGCCAGCAGCTTGGACAGATACACCGGGGAGCTGTTTTTT
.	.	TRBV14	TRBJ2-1	CASSQDAVRDEQFF	TGTGCCAGCAGCCAAGATGCAGTCCGCGATGAGCAGTTCTTC
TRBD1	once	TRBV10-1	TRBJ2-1	CASKNRDRDWEQFF	TGCGCCAGCAAAAACCGGGACAGGGATTGGGAGCAGTTCTTC
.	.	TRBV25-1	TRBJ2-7	CASTGGPYEQYF	TGTGCCAGCACTGGAGGGCCTTACGAGCAGTACTTC
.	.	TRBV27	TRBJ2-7	CASSFRRGVLSYEQYF	TGTGCCAGCAGTTTCCGCCGCGGAGTCCTCTCCTACGAGCAGTACTTC
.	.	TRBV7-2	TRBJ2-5	CASSLTGPMAQYF	TGTGCCAGCAGCTTAACGGGTCCAATGGCCCAGTACTTC
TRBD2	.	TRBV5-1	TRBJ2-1	CASSLGLAGVGNEQFF	TGCGCCAGCAGCTTGGGACTAGCGGGAGTAGGTAATGAGCAGTTCTTC
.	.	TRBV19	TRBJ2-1	CASSILSGNNEQFF	TGTGCCAGTAGTATTTTGTCCGGCAACAATGAGCAGTTCTTC
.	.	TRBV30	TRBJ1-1	CAWSLVAEAFF	TGTGCCTGGAGTCTCGTCGCCGAAGCTTTCTTT
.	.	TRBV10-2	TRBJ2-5	CASKRGGIGKETQYF	TGCGCCAGCAAGAGGGGGGGGATCGGTAAAGAGACCCAGTACTTC
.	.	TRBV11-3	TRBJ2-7	CASSLAGAYEQYF	TGTGCCAGCAGCTTGGCAGGGGCCTACGAGCAGTACTTC
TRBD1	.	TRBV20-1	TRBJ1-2	CSGTGNGYTF	TGCAGTGGGACAGGGAATGGCTACACCTTC
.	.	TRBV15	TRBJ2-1	CATSRSQGGPYNEQFF	TGTGCCACCAGCAGATCTCAGGGTGGCCCCTACAATGAGCAGTTCTTC
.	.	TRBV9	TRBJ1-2	CASSVAPDQGGYTF	TGTGCCAGCAGCGTAGCTCCGGACCAGGGCGGCTACACCTTC
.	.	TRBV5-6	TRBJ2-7	CASRSMRQVLPYEQYF	TGTGCCAGCAGATCCATGCGACAGGTACTACCCTACGAGCAGTACTTC
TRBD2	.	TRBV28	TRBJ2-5	CASSLSSGLQETQYF	TGTGCCAGCAGTTTATCTAGCGGACTACAAGAGACCCAGTACTTC
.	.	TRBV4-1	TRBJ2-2	CASSQARSHGELFF	TGCGCCAGCAGCCAAGCTAGGTCCCACGGGGAGCTGTTTTTT